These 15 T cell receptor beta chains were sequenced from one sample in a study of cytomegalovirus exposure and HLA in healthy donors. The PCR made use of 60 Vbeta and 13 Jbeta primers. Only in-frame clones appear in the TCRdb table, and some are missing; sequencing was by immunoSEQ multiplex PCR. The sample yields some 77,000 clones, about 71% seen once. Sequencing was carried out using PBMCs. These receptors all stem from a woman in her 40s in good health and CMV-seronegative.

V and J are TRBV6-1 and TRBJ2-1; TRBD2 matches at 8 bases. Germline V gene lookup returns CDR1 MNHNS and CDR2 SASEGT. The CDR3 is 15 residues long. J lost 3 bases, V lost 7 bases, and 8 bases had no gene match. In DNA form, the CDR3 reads TGTGCCAGCATACGTTTAGCGGGGATCTACAATGAGCAGTTCTTC. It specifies CASIRLAGIYNEQFF.

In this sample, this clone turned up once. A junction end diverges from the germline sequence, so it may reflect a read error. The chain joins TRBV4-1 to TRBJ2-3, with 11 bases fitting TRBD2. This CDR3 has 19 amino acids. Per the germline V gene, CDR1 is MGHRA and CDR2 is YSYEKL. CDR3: CASSQDLTGLAGGTGTQYF. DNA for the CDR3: TGCGCCAGCAGCCAAGATTTAACGGGTCTAGCGGGGGGCACAGGTACGCAGTATTTT.

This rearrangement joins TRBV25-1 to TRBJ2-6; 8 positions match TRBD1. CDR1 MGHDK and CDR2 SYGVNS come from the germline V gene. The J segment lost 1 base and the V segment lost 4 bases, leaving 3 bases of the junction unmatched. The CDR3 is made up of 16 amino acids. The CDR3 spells CASSAGQGSGANVLTF. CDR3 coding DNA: TGTGCCAGCAGTGCCGGACAGGGTTCTGGGGCCAACGTCCTGACTTTC.

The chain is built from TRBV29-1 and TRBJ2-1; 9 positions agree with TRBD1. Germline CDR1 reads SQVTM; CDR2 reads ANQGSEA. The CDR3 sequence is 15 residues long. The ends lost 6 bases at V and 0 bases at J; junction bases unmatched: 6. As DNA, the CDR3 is TGCAGCGTGGTCGGGACAGGGAACTCCTACAATGAGCAGTTCTTC. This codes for CSVVGTGNSYNEQFF.

CDR3 bases: TGTGCCACCAGCAGAGGGACTAGCGGGGGTACTAAGACCCAGTACTTC. Protein: CATSRGTSGGTKTQYF. The V and J genes are TRBV15 and TRBJ2-5, with 13 bases that match TRBD2. The CDR3 length is 16 residues. The germline gives CDR1 LNHNV, CDR2 YYDKDF (reference sequence). J gave up 6 bases and V 1 base, and 5 bases lay outside the gene matches.

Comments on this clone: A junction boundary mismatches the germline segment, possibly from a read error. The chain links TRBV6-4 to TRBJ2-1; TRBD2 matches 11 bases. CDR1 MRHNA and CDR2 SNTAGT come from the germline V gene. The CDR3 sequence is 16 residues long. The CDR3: CAGSNSGRGSYNEQFF. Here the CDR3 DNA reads TGTGCCGGCAGCAATAGCGGGAGGGGGTCCTACAATGAGCAGTTCTTC.

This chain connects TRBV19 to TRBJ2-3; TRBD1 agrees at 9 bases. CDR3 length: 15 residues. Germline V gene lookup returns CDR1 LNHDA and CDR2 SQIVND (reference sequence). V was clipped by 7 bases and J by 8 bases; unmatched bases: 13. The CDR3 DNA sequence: TGTGCCAGTACCCCGGGGTGGACAGGGGCCAGTACGCAGTATTTT. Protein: CASTPGWTGASTQYF.

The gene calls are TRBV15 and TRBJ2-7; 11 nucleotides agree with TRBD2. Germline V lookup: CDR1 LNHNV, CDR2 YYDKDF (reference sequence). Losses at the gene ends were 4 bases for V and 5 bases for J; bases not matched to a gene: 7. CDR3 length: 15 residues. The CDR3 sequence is CATSIRLAGQDEQYF. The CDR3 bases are TGTGCCACCAGCATAAGACTAGCGGGACAAGACGAGCAGTACTTC.

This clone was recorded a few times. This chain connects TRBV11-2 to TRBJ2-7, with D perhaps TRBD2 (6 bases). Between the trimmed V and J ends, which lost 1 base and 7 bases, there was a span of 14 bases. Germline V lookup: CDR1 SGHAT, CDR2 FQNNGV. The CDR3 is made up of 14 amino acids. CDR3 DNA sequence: TGTGCCAGCAGCTTAGGAGTTGCGGGGACTGAGCAGTACTTC. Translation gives CASSLGVAGTEQYF.

CDR3 bases: TGTGCCACCAGCAGAGATGGGACAGTGGGGATAACCCAGCATTTT. The encoded protein is CATSRDGTVGITQHF. The chain has TRBV15 and TRBJ1-5; 7 bases map to TRBD1. Looked up from germline, CDR1 is LNHNV and CDR2 is YYDKDF (reference sequence). Losses at the gene ends were 0 bases for V and 11 bases for J; bases not matched to a gene: 10. The CDR3 extends over 15 amino acids.

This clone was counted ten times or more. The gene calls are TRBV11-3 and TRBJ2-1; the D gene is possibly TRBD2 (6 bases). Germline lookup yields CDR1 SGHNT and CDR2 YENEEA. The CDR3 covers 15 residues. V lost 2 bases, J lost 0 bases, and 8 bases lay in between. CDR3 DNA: TGTGCCAGCAGCTTACTGGGGGGCTCCTACAATGAGCAGTTCTTC. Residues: CASSLLGGSYNEQFF.

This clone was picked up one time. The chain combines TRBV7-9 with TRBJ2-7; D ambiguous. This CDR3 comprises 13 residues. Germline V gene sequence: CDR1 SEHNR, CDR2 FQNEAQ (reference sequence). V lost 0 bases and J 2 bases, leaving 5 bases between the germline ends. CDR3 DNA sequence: TGTGCCAGCAGCTTAGCGGCCACCTACGAGCAGTACTTC. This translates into CASSLAATYEQYF.

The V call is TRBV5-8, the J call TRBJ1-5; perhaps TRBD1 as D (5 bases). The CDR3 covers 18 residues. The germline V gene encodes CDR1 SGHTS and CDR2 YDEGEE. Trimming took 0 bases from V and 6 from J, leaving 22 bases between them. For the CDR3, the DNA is TGTGCCAGCAGCTTGGAGATGAGGGTGGAGGGGCTTAGTCAGCCCCAGCATTTT. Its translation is CASSLEMRVEGLSQPQHF.

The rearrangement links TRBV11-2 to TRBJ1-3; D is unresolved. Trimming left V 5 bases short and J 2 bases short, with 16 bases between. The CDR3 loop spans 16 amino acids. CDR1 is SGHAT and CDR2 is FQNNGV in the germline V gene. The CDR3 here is CASSPVVQSPGNTIYF. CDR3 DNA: TGTGCCAGCAGCCCTGTCGTACAGTCGCCTGGAAACACCATATATTTT.

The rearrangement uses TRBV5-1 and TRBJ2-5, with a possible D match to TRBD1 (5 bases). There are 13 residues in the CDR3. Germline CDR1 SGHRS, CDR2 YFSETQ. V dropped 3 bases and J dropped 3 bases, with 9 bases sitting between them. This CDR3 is CASSSQVEETQYF. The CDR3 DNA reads TGCGCCAGCAGCTCACAGGTAGAAGAGACCCAGTACTTC.